A selection of T cell receptor beta chains follows, all from one sample in a study of blood T cell repertoires in COVID-19. Produced via immunoSEQ multiplex PCR; TCRdb's table is partial and in-frame only. The sample includes around 84,000 clones, 70% to 80% of them seen just once. The sample comprised peripheral blood. The receptors come from a man between 50 and 59 years old with active or convalescent COVID-19. Each CDR3 is given with its conserved first and last residue. Each record gives: clone size, V gene, J gene, D gene, CDR3 DNA, CDR3 protein. A D gene is named only where the DNA matches it firmly. Rows may omit the clone size; those that give it use once, few, many or a size class.

>.|TRBV30|TRBJ2-2|TRBD2
TGTGCCTGGAGTGTTCTGGGCGGGGGGGCCGCCGGGGAGCTGTTTTTT
CAWSVLGGGAAGELFF
>.|TRBV19|TRBJ1-5|.
TGTGCCAGTAGTATATCTACCCCCGGTAGCAATCAGCCCCAGCATTTT
CASSISTPGSNQPQHF
>.|TRBV7-2|TRBJ2-1|.
TGTGCCAGCAGCCCCACTTCCATCCCCTACAATGAGCAGTTCTTC
CASSPTSIPYNEQFF
>.|TRBV6-5|TRBJ2-3|TRBD1
TGTGCCAGCCTTCCTTTACAGGGGGCGTTAGATACGCAGTATTTT
CASLPLQGALDTQYF
>few|TRBV28|TRBJ1-1|TRBD1
TGTGCCAGCAGCAGTCAGGGGGGAGTTGACACTGAAGCTTTCTTT
CASSSQGGVDTEAFF
>.|TRBV24-1|TRBJ1-2|TRBD1
TGTGCCACCAGTGACCCCTACAGGGGGCGAGGCTATGGCTACACCTTC
CATSDPYRGRGYGYTF
>once|TRBV6-4|TRBJ2-5|TRBD1
TGTGCCAGTCCGGACAGGGGAGGAGAGACCCAGTACTTC
CASPDRGGETQYF
>.|TRBV6-5|TRBJ2-2|TRBD1
TGTGCCAGCAGTTTGGACAGGGTCACCGGGGAGCTGTTTTTT
CASSLDRVTGELFF
>.|TRBV10-3|TRBJ1-4|.
TGTGCCATCAGTGAGGCCGCCCTAGCAACTAATGAAAAACTGTTTTTT
CAISEAALATNEKLFF
>.|TRBV7-6|TRBJ2-2|.
TGTGCCAGCAGCCAGGTCGGGAACCTGAACACCGGGGAGCTGTTTTTT
CASSQVGNLNTGELFF
>.|TRBV11-2|TRBJ1-5|TRBD1
TGTGCCAGCAGCCCCGGGACAGGGGGCGGTCAGCCCCAGCATTTT
CASSPGTGGGQPQHF
>.|TRBV7-9|TRBJ2-1|TRBD2
TGTGCCAGCAGCCCGGGACTAGCGGGGGGGCCGGGGTACAATGAGCAGTTCTTC
CASSPGLAGGPGYNEQFF
>.|TRBV11-2|TRBJ2-3|.
TGTGCCAGCAGCTTATTAGGGGGCACAGATACGCAGTATTTT
CASSLLGGTDTQYF
>many|TRBV7-8|TRBJ1-2|.
TGTGCCAGCAGCTTTGAGGCCCGACGGGGAAGCGATGGCTACACCTTC
CASSFEARRGSDGYTF
>.|TRBV5-8|TRBJ1-3|.
TGTGCCAGCAGCCCCCGACAGAAAAACTCTGGAAACACCATATATTTT
CASSPRQKNSGNTIYF
>few|TRBV20-1|TRBJ1-1|TRBD1
TGCAGTGCTAGTAGGGGACAGTCAGGGCCTGAAGCTTTCTTT
CSASRGQSGPEAFF
>many|TRBV6-5|TRBJ2-7|TRBD1
TGTGCCAGCAGCCGTTCCGGGACAGACAAATACGAGCAGTACTTC
CASSRSGTDKYEQYF